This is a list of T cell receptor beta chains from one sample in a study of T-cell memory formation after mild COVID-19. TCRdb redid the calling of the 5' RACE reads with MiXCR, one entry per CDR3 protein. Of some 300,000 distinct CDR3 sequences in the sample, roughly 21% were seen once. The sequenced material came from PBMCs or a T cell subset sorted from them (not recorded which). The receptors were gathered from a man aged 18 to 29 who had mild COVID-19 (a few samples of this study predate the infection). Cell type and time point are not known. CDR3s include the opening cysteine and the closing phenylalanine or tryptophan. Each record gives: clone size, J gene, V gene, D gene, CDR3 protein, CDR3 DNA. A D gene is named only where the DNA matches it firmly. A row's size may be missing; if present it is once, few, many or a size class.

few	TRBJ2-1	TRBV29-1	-	CSVDGRAGPHNEQFF	TGCAGCGTTGACGGACGAGCGGGTCCCCACAATGAGCAGTTCTTC
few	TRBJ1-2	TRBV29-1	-	CSVPLGAAGYGYTF	TGCAGCGTCCCTTTGGGGGCGGCAGGGTATGGCTACACCTTC
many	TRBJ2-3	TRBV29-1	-	CSAHRDTQYF	TGCAGCGCACACAGGGATACGCAGTATTTT
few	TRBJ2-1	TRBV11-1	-	CASSPTTGMQFF	TGTGCCAGCAGCCCGACCACAGGGATGCAGTTCTTC
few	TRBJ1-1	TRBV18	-	CASSPTRAFRTEAFF	TGTGCCAGCTCACCCACACGGGCCTTTAGAACTGAAGCTTTCTTT
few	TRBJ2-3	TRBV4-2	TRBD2	CASSQEETSGGVRDTQYF	TGTGCCAGCAGCCAAGAAGAGACTAGCGGGGGGGTTAGAGATACGCAGTATTTT
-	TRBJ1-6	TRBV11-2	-	CASSSSGVTPLHF	TGTGCCAGCAGCTCGTCAGGGGTGACACCCCTCCACTTT
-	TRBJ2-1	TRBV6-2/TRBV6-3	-	CATRWGGLYNEQFF	TGTGCCACCCGGTGGGGGGGCCTCTACAATGAGCAGTTCTTC
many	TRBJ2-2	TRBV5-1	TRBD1	CASSQGQGAAGELFF	TGCGCCAGCAGCCAAGGACAGGGGGCCGCCGGGGAGCTGTTTTTT
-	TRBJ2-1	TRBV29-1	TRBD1	CSVRTGGAEQFF	TGCAGCGTTCGGACAGGGGGCGCGGAGCAGTTCTTC
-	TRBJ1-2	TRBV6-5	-	CASSRPGDLSYGYTF	TGTGCCAGCTCACGTCCAGGGGATTTGAGCTATGGCTACACCTTC
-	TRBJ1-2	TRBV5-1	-	CASSWEPANYGYTF	TGCGCCAGCAGCTGGGAGCCAGCTAACTATGGCTACACCTTC
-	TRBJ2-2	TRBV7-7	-	CASSLSGYGELFF	TGTGCCAGCAGCTTATCCGGGTACGGGGAGCTGTTTTTT
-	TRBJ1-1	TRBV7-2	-	CASSYLTGGGTEAFF	TGTGCCAGCAGCTACCTGACGGGTGGAGGAACTGAAGCTTTCTTT
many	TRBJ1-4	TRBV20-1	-	CSARLGATNEKLFF	TGCAGTGCTAGGTTGGGGGCAACTAATGAAAAACTGTTTTTT
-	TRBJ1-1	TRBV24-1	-	CATSDSFGVGAFF	TGTGCCACCAGTGATTCCTTCGGGGTCGGAGCTTTCTTT
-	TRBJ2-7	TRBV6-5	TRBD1	CASSWGQGIYEQYF	TGTGCCAGCAGTTGGGGACAGGGGATATACGAGCAGTACTTC
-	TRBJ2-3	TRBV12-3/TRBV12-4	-	CASSLYGLMADTQYF	TGTGCCAGCAGTTTATACGGGTTAATGGCAGATACGCAGTATTTT
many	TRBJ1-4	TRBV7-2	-	CASSLGGSNEKLFF	TGTGCCAGCAGCTTAGGGGGCTCTAATGAAAAACTGTTTTTT
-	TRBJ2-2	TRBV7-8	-	CASSFEVPGELFF	TGTGCCAGCAGTTTCGAGGTGCCCGGGGAGCTGTTTTTT
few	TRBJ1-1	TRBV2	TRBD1	CASLYSSDRGEAFF	TGTGCCAGCTTATACAGCTCCGACAGGGGTGAAGCTTTCTTT
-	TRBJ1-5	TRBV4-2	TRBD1	CASSQNPQGGGFYSNQPQHF	TGTGCCAGCAGCCAAAACCCGCAGGGGGGAGGCTTCTATAGCAATCAGCCCCAGCATTTT
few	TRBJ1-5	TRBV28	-	CASSFVQNQPQHF	TGTGCCAGCAGTTTCGTCCAGAATCAGCCCCAGCATTTT
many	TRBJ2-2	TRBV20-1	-	CSARDARYTGELFF	TGCAGTGCTAGAGATGCTAGATACACCGGGGAGCTGTTTTTT
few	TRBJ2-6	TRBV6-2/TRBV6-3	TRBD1	CASRDRSSGANVLTF	TGTGCCAGCAGGGACAGGAGCTCTGGGGCCAACGTCCTGACTTTC
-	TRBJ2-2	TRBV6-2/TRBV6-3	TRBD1	CASSQDPGTGVTGELFF	TGTGCCAGCAGCCAGGATCCCGGGACAGGCGTGACCGGGGAGCTGTTTTTT
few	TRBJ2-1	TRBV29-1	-	CSVARQGNNEQFF	TGCAGCGTTGCACGGCAGGGGAACAATGAGCAGTTCTTC
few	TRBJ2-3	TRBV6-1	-	CASSPYKDTQYF	TGTGCCAGCAGTCCTTACAAAGATACGCAGTATTTT
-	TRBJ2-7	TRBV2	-	CASNRAPYEQYF	TGTGCCAGCAACAGGGCCCCCTACGAGCAGTACTTC
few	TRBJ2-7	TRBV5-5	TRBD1	CASSITGTEEQYF	TGTGCCAGCAGCATAACCGGGACAGAAGAGCAGTACTTC
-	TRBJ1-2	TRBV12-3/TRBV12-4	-	CASSFRGGYTF	TGTGCCAGCAGTTTTAGGGGTGGCTACACCTTC
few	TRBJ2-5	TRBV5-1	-	CASSPEWAIETQYF	TGCGCCAGCAGCCCGGAATGGGCAATAGAGACCCAGTACTTC
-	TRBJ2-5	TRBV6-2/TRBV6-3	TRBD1	CASSSDRAGRETQYF	TGTGCCAGCAGTTCGGACAGGGCTGGGAGAGAGACCCAGTACTTC